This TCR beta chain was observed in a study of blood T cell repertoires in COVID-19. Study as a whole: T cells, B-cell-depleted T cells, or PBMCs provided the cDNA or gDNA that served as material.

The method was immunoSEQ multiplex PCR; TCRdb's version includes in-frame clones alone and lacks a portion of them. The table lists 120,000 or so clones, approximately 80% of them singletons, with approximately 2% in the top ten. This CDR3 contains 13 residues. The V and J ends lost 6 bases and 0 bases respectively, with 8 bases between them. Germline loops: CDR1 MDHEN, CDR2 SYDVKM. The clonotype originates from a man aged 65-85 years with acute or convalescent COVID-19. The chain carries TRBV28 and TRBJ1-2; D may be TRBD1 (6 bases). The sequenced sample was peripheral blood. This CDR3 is CASRRTANYGYTF. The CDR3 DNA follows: TGTGCCAGCAGGAGGACAGCTAACTATGGCTACACCTTC.